This TCR beta chain came from a study of T cells after yellow fever vaccination. TCRdb itself ran the 5' RACE reads through MiXCR, one entry per CDR3 protein. Found here are more than 250,000 distinct CDR3 sequences, 6.8% of them singletons; the top ten hold 15% to 20%. V shed 2 bases, J shed 5 bases, and the junction held 11 bases outside the gene matches. Germline CDR1 reads LGHDT; CDR2 reads YNNKEL (reference sequence). The CDR3 spans 17 residues. The sequencing here drew on PBMCs, taken more than 40 days after the first yellow fever vaccination. This receptor was identified in a young man who received the YFV17D yellow fever vaccine. The chain carries TRBV3-1 and TRBJ1-1; 10 nucleotides agree with TRBD1. The CDR3 nucleotides read TGTGCCAGCAGCCAAAGCGAGACAGGGGGCGCGCGGACTGAAGCTTTCTTT. Its translation: CASSQSETGGARTEAFF.